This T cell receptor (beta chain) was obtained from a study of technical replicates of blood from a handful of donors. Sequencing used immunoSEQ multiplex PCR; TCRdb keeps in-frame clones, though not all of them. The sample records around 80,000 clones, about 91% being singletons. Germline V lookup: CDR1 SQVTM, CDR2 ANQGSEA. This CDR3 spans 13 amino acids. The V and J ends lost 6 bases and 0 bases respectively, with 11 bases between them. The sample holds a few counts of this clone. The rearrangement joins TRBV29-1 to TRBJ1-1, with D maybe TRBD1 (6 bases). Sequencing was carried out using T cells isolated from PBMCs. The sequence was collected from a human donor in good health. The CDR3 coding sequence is TGCAGCGTGAGGGGGGGTCTGAACACTGAAGCTTTCTTT. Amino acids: CSVRGGLNTEAFF.